The source of this TCR beta chain is a study of blood T cell repertoires in COVID-19. Across the study: Researchers got acute and convalescent COVID-19 samples from the United States, Italy and Spain. PBMCs, B-cell-depleted T cells, or T cells provided the cDNA or gDNA that made up the material.

Original analysis: Scientists estimated how many nucleated cells there were by amplifying reference gene primers. TCRdb's copy holds only in-frame clones and misses some; the assay was immunoSEQ multiplex PCR. That table supplies the V and J calls and clone size; D and trimming were determined from the DNA. The sample includes roughly 100,000 clones, over 85% of them seen just once. Germline-derived CDR1 and CDR2 are MGHRA and YSYEKL. CDR3 size: 14 residues. Trimming left V 2 bases short and J 3 bases short, with 10 bases between. Seattle participants joined during active infection and were tracked over time.

The V gene is TRBV4-1, the J gene TRBJ1-2, with D uncertain. The sequencing input was peripheral blood. The TCR sequence derives from a woman in her forties or fifties with COVID-19, enrolled during active disease. Here the CDR3 reads CASSQSRFDYGYTF. DNA of the CDR3: TGCGCCAGCAGCCAATCTAGGTTCGACTATGGCTACACCTTC.